This section outlines one T cell receptor (beta chain) sequence together with its context. Its target is unknown. This specimen comes from a study of cytotoxic CD8 clonotypes in ibrutinib-treated CLL. Study details: By median around 70 months, roughly twelve had progressed and approximately 15 stayed remitted; responses had been 2 complete and around 25 partial. Study-level results: Baseline-level clonality went beyond age-matched healthy donors and moved in step with circulating CD8+ T-cell counts.

Using immunoSEQ multiplex PCR, the repertoire was profiled, and TCRdb retains in-frame clones only, with some absent. Of around 40,000 clones listed, around 75% are singletons. Trimming stripped 6 bases from V and 5 bases from J, with 8 bases between. This CDR3 has 12 amino acids. Germline CDR1 is SGHNT and CDR2 is YYREEE (reference sequence). Source: PBMCs, taken at disease progression, from a patient treated with ibrutinib. The TCR comes from a human donor with chronic lymphocytic leukemia. This chain uses TRBV5-4 with TRBJ2-2; D gene ambiguous. The CDR3 reads CASTQRTGELFF. DNA of the CDR3: TGTGCCAGCACCCAAAGGACCGGGGAGCTGTTTTTT. The full variable domain, completed using reference TRBV5-4 and TRBJ2-2, is ETGVTQSPTHLIKTRGQQVTLRCSSQSGHNTVSWYQQALGQGPQFIFQYYREEENGRGNFPPRFSGLQFPNYSSELNVNALELDDSALYLCASTQRTGELFFGEGSRLTVL.